This entry describes one T cell receptor beta chain. Its matching antigen is unknown. Profiling relied on immunoSEQ multiplex PCR, and the TCRdb table lists in-frame clones only, not all of them. Here the sample spans roughly 100,000 clones, around 86% being singletons. V gave up 2 bases and J gave up 2 bases, with 17 bases separating them. Germline CDR1 MNHEY, CDR2 SVGEGT. The CDR3 covers 17 residues. These data come from a study of T cell responses to AZD1222 COVID-19 vaccine. Findings and limits, study-wide: Vaccine-associated CD4 TCRs ranged over spike, dominating at 160-218 and 743-854.

The sample here was peripheral blood, taken on day 0 of AZD1222 vaccination. This clonotype was obtained from an adult in good health. The chain is built from TRBV6-2 or TRBV6-3 and TRBJ2-3; D remains unclear. The CDR3 DNA reads TGTGCCAGCAGTTACGGGCGTCTTGGGCTCTTCACAGATACGCAGTATTTT. Its protein product is CASSYGRLGLFTDTQYF.